These T cell receptor beta chains were read from a single sample in a study of T cell repertoires in cytomegalovirus infection. Each CDR3 protein gets one entry after TCRdb re-called the reads with MiXCR. The sample records around 310,000 distinct CDR3 sequences, roughly a sixth being singletons. Sample: PBMCs. These receptors were obtained from a human donor in good health (CMV status not recorded). Some clones in this sample may be carry-over from other donors' samples. The CDR3 runs from the conserved cysteine through the conserved F or W. The D gene is left open where the match is weak. The size field is filled for only some rows; it gives once, few, many or a size class.

>NA|TRBJ1-5|TRBV7-9|NA
CASSLVVAGDPNQPQHF
TGTGCCAGCAGCTTAGTAGTGGCAGGGGACCCCAATCAGCCCCAGCATTTT
>NA|TRBJ2-2|TRBV12-3/TRBV12-4|NA
CASSFGGPNTGELFF
TGTGCCAGCAGTTTTGGGGGTCCGAACACCGGGGAGCTGTTTTTT
>NA|TRBJ1-3|TRBV5-1|NA
CASSLASSRGASGNTIYF
TGCGCCAGCAGCTTGGCCAGTTCGAGGGGCGCCTCAGGAAACACCATATATTTT
>TRBD1|TRBJ2-2|TRBV12-3/TRBV12-4|many
CASSLAWTGKAGELFF
TGTGCCAGCAGTTTAGCGTGGACAGGAAAGGCCGGGGAGCTGTTTTTT
>NA|TRBJ1-1|TRBV5-1|NA
CASSLIVYGGTEAFF
TGCGCCAGCAGCTTAATTGTCTATGGGGGGACTGAAGCTTTCTTT
>TRBD2|TRBJ2-3|TRBV12-3/TRBV12-4|once
CASTPGLVIDTQYF
TGTGCCAGCACCCCGGGACTAGTTATTGATACGCAGTATTTT
>NA|TRBJ1-1|TRBV7-9|many
CASSSGSENTEAFF
TGTGCCAGCAGCTCAGGGTCAGAGAACACTGAAGCTTTCTTT
>NA|TRBJ2-1|TRBV12-3/TRBV12-4|NA
CATQVGGSYNEQFF
TGTGCCACCCAAGTAGGGGGGTCCTACAATGAGCAGTTCTTC
>NA|TRBJ1-5|TRBV28|few
CASRDTGTDFSNQPQHF
TGTGCCAGCAGAGACACCGGGACGGATTTTAGCAATCAGCCCCAGCATTTT
>NA|TRBJ2-3|TRBV2|NA
CASSPWAGRQYF
TGTGCCAGCAGTCCTTGGGCAGGGAGGCAGTATTTT
>NA|TRBJ2-1|TRBV4-2|many
CASSRLGGDSSYNEQFF
TGTGCCAGCAGCCGACTAGGGGGGGATAGCTCCTACAATGAGCAGTTCTTC